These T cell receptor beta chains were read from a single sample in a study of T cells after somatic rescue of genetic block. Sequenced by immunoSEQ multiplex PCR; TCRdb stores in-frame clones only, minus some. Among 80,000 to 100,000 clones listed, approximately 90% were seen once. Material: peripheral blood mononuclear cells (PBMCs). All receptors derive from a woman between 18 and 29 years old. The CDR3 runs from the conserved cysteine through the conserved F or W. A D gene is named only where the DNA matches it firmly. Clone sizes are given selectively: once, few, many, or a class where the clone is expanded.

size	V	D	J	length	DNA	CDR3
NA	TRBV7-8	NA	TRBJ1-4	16	TGTGCCAGCAGCACGAACCGACAGGCCCTGGGTGAAAAACTGTTTTTT	CASSTNRQALGEKLFF
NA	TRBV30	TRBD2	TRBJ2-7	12	TGTGCCTGGACGCGGGAGGGCTACGAGCAGTACTTC	CAWTREGYEQYF
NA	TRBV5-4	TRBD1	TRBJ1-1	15	TGTGCCAGCAGCTCCGGACAGGGGCCGAACACTGAAGCTTTCTTT	CASSSGQGPNTEAFF
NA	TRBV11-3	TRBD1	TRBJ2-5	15	TGTGCCAGCAGAGAGGGACAGGGGGGATTGGAGACCCAGTACTTC	CASREGQGGLETQYF
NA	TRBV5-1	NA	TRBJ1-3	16	TGCGCCAGCAGCTGGCTTATCGGGGACTGTTTTCCCAGGGGCGGGTTT	CASSWLIGDCFPRGGF
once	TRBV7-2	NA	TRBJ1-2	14	TGTGCCAGCAGCTTCGACCAGGGTGTATATGGCTACACCTTC	CASSFDQGVYGYTF
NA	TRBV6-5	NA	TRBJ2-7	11	TGTGCCAGCAGTTACTCAGGGGTCGAGGTCTTC	CASSYSGVEVF
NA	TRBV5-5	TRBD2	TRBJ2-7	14	TGTGCCAGCAGCTTGGCTAGCGGCGCCTACGAGCAGTACTTC	CASSLASGAYEQYF
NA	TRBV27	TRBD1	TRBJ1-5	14	TGTGCCAGCAGTCAGGACAGGGGGTATCAGCCCCAGCATTTT	CASSQDRGYQPQHF
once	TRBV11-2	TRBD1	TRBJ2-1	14	TGTGCCAGCAGCCCTGGACAGGGCCAAAATGAGCAGTTCTTC	CASSPGQGQNEQFF
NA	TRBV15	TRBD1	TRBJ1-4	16	TGTGCCACCAGCAGGCTTTCCGGGACAGGGGCTGAAAAACTGTTTTTT	CATSRLSGTGAEKLFF
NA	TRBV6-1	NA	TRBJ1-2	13	TGTGCCAGCAGATCAGCCACTCTCGGGGGCTACACCTTC	CASRSATLGGYTF
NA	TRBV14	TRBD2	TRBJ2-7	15	TGTGCCAGCAGCCATCTAGCGGGAAGCACCTACGAGCAGTACTTC	CASSHLAGSTYEQYF
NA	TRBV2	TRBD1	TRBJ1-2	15	TGTGCCAGCAGTGAACCGACAGGGCCCGGGGGTGGCTACACCTTC	CASSEPTGPGGGYTF
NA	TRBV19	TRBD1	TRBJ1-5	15	TGTGCCAGTAGTATACCCGGACAGGGGAATCAGCCCCAGCATTTT	CASSIPGQGNQPQHF
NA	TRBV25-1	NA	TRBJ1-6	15	TGTGCCAGCAGTGCTACCGGGGGCTATACTTCACCCCTCCACTTT	CASSATGGYTSPLHF
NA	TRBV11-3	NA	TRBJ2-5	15	TGTGCCAGCAGGCGCCCGGGGGAAGGGATCCAGACCCAGTACTTC	CASRRPGEGIQTQYF
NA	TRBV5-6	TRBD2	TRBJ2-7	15	TGTGCCAGCAGCCTAGCGGGAGGGTACTCCTACGAGCAGTACTTC	CASSLAGGYSYEQYF
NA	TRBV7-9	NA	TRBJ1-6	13	TGTGCCAGCAGCTTAGAAGGGAATTCACCCCTCCACTTT	CASSLEGNSPLHF
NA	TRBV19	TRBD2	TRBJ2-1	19	TGTGCCAGTAGTATCTCTAGCGGGAGGATTTCACGCGGGTACAATGAGCAGTTCTTC	CASSISSGRISRGYNEQFF
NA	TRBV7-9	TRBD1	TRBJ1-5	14	TGTGCCAGCAGCGTGACAGGGGATCATCAGCCCCAGCATTTT	CASSVTGDHQPQHF
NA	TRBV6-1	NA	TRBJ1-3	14	TGTGCCAGCACTCCGGTCGCCTCCGGAAACACCATATATTTT	CASTPVASGNTIYF
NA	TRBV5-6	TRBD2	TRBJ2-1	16	TGTGCCAGCAGCTTGTTACGCGGGAGACCGAACAATGAGCAGTTCTTC	CASSLLRGRPNNEQFF
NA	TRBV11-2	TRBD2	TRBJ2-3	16	TGTGCCAGCAGCGGAACTAGCGCCCAACCCACAGATACGCAGTATTTT	CASSGTSAQPTDTQYF
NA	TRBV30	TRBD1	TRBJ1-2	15	TGTGCCTGGAGTCCCCTTTTACAGGGGGGTAATGGCTACACCTTC	CAWSPLLQGGNGYTF
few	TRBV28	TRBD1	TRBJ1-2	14	TGTGCCAGCAGCCCTATTACAGGGGGCTATGGCTACACCTTC	CASSPITGGYGYTF
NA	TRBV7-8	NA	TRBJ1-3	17	TGTGCCAGCAGCCATCCGGCAGTCACGGAACGAGGAAACACCATATATTTT	CASSHPAVTERGNTIYF
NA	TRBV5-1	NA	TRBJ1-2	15	TGCGCCAGCAGCCCACTTGCAAATAGTAACTATGGCTACACCTTC	CASSPLANSNYGYTF
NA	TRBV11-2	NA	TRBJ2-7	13	TGTGCCAGCAGCTTAGTCCAGGCCTACGAGCAGTACTTC	CASSLVQAYEQYF
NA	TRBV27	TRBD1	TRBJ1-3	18	TGTGCCAGCAGCGCGTCCCGTCGGGAGACAGGGAGAGTAGACACCATATATTTT	CASSASRRETGRVDTIYF
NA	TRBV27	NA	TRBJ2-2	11	TGTGCCAGCAGTTCCACCGGGGAGCTGTTTTTT	CASSSTGELFF
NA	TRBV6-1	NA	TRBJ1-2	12	TGTGCCAGCAGTGAAAGGCGCTATGGCTACACCTTC	CASSERRYGYTF
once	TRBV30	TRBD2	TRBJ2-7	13	TGTGCCTGGGTAACGGGCGGGGGGCCCGAGCAGTACTTC	CAWVTGGGPEQYF
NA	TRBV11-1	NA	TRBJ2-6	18	TGTGCCAGCAGCTTTGATCAACGGGAGCGGTCTGGGGCCAACGTCCTGACTTTC	CASSFDQRERSGANVLTF
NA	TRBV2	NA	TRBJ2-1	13	TGTGCCAGCAATGCTTACCCTCTCAATGAGCAGTTCTTC	CASNAYPLNEQFF
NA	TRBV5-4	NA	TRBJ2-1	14	TGTGCCAGCAGCTTCAGATCTTCCTACAATGAGCAGTTCTTC	CASSFRSSYNEQFF
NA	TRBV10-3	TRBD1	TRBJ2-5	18	TGTGCCATCAGTGGTCTGGGACAGGGGGCGCGAAGGGGCGAGACCCAGTACTTC	CAISGLGQGARRGETQYF
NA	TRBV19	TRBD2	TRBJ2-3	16	TGTGCCAGTAGTCCCCCTGGGACTAGGGGCACAGATACGCAGTATTTT	CASSPPGTRGTDTQYF
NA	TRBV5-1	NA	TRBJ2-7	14	TGCGCCAGCAGCCTTACAGGAACACTCTACGAGCAGTACTTC	CASSLTGTLYEQYF
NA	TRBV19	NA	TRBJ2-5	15	TGTGCCAGTAGTACCACCGGGACCTTCCGAGAGACCCAGTACTTC	CASSTTGTFRETQYF
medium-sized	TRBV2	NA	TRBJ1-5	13	TGTGCCAGCAGTACGGATGGCAATCAGCCCCAGCATTTT	CASSTDGNQPQHF
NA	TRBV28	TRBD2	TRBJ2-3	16	TGTGCCAGCAGTTTCCCCCCGGGCGGGAGGGGAGATACGCAGTATTTT	CASSFPPGGRGDTQYF
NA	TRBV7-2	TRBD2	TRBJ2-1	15	TGTGCCAGCAGCTCGACTAGCGGAGCCTACAATGAGCAGTTCTTC	CASSSTSGAYNEQFF
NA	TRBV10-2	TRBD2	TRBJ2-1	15	TGCGCCAGCAGCCTACTAGCGGGACCTTACAATGAGCAGTTCTTC	CASSLLAGPYNEQFF
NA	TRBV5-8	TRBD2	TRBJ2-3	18	TGTGCCAGCAGCTTGGGGAAGTGGGGAGGGGCCGGCACAGATACGCAGTATTTT	CASSLGKWGGAGTDTQYF
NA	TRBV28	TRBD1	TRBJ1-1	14	TGTGCCAGCAGTACAGGGGCAGGTTTCGCTGAAGCTTTCTTT	CASSTGAGFAEAFF
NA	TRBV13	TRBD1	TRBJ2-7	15	TGTGCCAGCAGCTTAGCGGGGACAGGGTGGGACGAGCAGTACTTC	CASSLAGTGWDEQYF
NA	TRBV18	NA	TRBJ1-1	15	TGTGCCAGCTCCCCCTACAGGGAGAAGGGCACTGAAGCTTTCTTT	CASSPYREKGTEAFF
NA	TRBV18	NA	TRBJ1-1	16	TGTGCCAGCTCACCACCCCCGACCCCGAGGGACACTGAAGCTTTCTTT	CASSPPPTPRDTEAFF
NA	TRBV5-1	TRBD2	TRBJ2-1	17	TGCGCCAGCAGCTTGGGAACTAGCGCCCCCTCCTACAATGAGCAGTTCTTC	CASSLGTSAPSYNEQFF
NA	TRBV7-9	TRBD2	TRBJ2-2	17	TGTGCCAGCAGCCTGCTATGGGGGAGGGAACGAACCGGGGAGCTGTTTTTT	CASSLLWGRERTGELFF
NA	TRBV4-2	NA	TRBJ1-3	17	TGTGCCAGCAGCCAAGAGAAAAGGACGATTGGAGGAAACACCATATATTTT	CASSQEKRTIGGNTIYF
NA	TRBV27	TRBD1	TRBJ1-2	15	TGTGCCAGCAGTTTACGTGGACAGGGGTACTATGGCTACACCTTC	CASSLRGQGYYGYTF
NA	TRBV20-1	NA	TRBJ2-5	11	TGCAGTGCTCCCGACCAAGAGACCCAGTACTTC	CSAPDQETQYF
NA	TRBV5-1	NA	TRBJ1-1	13	TGCGCCAGCAGCTCCGGTCGGCGGACTGAAGCTTTCTTT	CASSSGRRTEAFF
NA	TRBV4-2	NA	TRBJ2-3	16	TGTGCCAGCAGCCAAGATAGGGCGGCCACCACATATACGCAGTATTTT	CASSQDRAATTYTQYF
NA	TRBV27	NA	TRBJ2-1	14	TGTGCCAGCAGTCTCAGACTAGCCTACAATGAGCAGTTCTTC	CASSLRLAYNEQFF
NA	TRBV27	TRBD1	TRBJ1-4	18	TGTGCCAGCAGCCGGTACAGGGGGCTTGGGTCGGTTAATGAAAAACTGTTTTTT	CASSRYRGLGSVNEKLFF
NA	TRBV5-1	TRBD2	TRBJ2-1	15	TGCGCCAGCAGCCGGGCTAGCGGGAGGGCGAATGAGCAGTTCTTC	CASSRASGRANEQFF
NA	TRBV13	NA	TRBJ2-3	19	TGTGCCAGCAGCCAAGGACCCTTTACTCTATATTCTAGCACAGATACGCAGTATTTT	CASSQGPFTLYSSTDTQYF